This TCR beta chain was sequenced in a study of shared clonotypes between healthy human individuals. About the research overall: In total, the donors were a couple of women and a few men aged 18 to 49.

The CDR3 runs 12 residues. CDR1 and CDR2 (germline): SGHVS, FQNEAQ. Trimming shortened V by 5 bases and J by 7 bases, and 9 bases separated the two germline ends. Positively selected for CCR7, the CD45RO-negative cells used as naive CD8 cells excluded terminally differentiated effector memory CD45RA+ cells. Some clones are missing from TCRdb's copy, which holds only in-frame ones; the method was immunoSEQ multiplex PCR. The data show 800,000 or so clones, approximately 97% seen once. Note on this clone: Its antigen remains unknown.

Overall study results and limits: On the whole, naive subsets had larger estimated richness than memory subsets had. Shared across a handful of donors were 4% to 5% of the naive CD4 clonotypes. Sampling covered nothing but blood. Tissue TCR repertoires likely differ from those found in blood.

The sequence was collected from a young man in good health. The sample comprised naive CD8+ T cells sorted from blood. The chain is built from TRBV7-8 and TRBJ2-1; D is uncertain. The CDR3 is CASSTLSNEQFF. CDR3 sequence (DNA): TGTGCCAGCAGCACCCTCTCGAATGAGCAGTTCTTC.